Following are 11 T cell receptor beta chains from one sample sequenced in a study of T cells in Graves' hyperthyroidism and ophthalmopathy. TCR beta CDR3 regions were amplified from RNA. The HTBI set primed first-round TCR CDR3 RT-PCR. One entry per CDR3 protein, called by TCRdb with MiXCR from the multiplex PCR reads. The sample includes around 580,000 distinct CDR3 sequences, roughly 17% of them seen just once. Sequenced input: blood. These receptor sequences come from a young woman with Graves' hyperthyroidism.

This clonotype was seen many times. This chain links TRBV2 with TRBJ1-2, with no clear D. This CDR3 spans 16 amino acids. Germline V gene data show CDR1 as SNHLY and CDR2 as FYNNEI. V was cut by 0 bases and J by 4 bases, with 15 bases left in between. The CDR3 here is CASSEARRPRVYGYTF. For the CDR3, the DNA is TGTGCCAGCAGTGAAGCGCGGAGGCCACGGGTCTATGGCTACACCTTC.

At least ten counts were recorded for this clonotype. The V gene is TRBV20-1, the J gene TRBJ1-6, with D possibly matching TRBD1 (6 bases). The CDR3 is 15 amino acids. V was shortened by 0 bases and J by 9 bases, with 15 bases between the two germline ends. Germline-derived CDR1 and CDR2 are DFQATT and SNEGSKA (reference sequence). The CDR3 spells CSARDGQGLGSPLHF. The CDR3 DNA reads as TGCAGTGCTAGAGATGGTCAGGGGTTGGGTTCACCCCTCCACTTT.

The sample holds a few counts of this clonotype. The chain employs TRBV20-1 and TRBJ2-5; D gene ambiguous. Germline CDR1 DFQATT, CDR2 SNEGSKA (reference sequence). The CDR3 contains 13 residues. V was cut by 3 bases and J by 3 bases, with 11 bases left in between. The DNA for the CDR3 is TGCAGTGCTAGCAGACCATTCGAAGAGACCCAGTACTTC. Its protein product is CSASRPFEETQYF.

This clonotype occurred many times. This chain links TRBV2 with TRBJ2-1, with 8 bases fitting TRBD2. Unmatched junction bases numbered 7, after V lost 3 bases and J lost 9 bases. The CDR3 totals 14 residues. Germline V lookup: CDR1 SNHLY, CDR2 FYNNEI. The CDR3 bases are TGTGCCAGCAGTGAGAGCGGGAGATTAAGTGAGCAGTTCTTC. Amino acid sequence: CASSESGRLSEQFF.

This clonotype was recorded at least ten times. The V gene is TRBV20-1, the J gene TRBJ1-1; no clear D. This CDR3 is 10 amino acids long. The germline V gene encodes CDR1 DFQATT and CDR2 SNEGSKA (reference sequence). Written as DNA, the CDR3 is TGCAGCGCCATGGTCACTGAAGCTTTCTTT. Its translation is CSAMVTEAFF.

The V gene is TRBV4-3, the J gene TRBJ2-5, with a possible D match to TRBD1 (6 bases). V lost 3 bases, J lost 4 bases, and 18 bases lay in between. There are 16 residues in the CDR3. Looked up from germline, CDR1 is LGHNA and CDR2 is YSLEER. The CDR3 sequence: CASSQTTGSWAETQYF. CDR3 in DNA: TGCGCCAGCAGCCAGACTACAGGGTCGTGGGCAGAGACCCAGTACTTC.

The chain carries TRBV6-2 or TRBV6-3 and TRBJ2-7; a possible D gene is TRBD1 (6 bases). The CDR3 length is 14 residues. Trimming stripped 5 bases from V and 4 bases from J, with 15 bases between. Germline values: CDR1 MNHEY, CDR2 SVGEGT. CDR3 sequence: CASSRRDTQYEQYF. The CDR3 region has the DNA TGTGCCAGCAGTCGCCGGGACACTCAGTACGAGCAGTACTTC.

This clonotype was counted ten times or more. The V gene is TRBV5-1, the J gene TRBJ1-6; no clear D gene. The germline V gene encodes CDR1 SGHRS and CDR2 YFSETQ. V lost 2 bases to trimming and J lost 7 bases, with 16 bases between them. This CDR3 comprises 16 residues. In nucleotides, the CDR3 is TGCGCCAGCAGCTTTAAAGAGGCAGCTCTAAATTCACCCCTCCACTTT. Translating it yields CASSFKEAALNSPLHF.

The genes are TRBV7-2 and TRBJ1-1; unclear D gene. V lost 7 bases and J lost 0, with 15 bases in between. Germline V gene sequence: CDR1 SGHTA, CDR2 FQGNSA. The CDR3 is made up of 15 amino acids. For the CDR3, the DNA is TGTGCCAGCATCTTTAGGGTTGGGATGAACACTGAAGCTTTCTTT. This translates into CASIFRVGMNTEAFF.

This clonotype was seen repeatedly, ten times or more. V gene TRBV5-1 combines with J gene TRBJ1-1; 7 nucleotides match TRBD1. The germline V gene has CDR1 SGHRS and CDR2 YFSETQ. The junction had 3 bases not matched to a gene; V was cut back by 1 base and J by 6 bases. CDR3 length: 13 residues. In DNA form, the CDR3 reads TGCGCCAGCAGCTTGAGTACAGGGGCTGAAGCTTTCTTT. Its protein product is CASSLSTGAEAFF.

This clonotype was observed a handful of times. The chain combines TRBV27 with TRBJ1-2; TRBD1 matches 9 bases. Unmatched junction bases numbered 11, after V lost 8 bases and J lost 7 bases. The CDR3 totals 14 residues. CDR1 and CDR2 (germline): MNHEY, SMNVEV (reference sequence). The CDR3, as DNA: TGTGCCAGCTCTGACGGGACAGGGTTATTTGGCTACACCTTC. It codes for CASSDGTGLFGYTF.